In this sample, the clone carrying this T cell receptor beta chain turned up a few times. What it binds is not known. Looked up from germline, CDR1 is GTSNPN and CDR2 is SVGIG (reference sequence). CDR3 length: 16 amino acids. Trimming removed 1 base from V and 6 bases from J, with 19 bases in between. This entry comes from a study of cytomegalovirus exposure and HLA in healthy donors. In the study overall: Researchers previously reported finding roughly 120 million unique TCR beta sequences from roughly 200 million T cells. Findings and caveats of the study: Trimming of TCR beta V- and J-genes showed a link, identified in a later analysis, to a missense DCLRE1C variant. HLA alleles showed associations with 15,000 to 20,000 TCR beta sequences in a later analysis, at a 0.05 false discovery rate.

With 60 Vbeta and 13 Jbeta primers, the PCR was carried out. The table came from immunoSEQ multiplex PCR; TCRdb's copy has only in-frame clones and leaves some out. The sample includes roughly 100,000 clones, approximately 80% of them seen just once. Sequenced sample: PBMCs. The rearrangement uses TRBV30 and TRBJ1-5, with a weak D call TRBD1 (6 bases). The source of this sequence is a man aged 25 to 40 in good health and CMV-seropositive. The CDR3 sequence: CAWSASGTGLGQPQHF. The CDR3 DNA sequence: TGTGCCTGGAGTGCATCAGGTACAGGGCTCGGTCAGCCCCAGCATTTT.